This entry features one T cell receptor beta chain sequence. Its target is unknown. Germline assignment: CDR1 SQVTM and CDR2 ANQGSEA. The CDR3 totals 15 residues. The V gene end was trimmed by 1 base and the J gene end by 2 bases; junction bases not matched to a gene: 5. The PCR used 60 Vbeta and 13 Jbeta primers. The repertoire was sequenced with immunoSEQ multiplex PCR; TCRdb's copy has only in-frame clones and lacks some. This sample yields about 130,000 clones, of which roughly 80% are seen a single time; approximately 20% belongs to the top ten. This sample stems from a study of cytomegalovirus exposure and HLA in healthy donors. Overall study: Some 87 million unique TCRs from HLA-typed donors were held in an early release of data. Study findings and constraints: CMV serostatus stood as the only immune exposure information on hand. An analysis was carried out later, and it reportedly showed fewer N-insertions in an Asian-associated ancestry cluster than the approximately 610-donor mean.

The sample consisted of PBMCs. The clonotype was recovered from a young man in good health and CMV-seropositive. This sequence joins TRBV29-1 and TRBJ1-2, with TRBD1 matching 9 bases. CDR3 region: CSVEGTGGPNYGYTF. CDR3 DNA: TGCAGCGTTGAAGGAACAGGGGGCCCAAACTATGGCTACACCTTC.